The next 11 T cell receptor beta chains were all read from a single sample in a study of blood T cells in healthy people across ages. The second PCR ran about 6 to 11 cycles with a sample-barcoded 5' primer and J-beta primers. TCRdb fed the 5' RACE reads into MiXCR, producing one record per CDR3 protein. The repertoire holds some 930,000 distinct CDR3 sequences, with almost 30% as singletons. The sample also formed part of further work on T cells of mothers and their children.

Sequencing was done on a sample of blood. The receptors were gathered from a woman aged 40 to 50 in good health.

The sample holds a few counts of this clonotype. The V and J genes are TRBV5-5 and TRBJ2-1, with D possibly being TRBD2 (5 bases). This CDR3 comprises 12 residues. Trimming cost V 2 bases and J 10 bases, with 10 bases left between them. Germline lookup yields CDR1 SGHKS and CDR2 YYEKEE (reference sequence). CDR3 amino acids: CASSFMGSEQFF. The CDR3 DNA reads TGTGCCAGCAGCTTCATGGGGAGCGAGCAGTTCTTC.

The CDR3 reads CASSFRLAGSTEQFF. The CDR3 DNA reads TGTGCCAGCAGTTTCAGACTAGCGGGGTCTACTGAGCAGTTCTTC. This chain joins TRBV12-3 or TRBV12-4 and TRBJ2-1, with 11 nucleotides matching TRBD2. The CDR3 length is 15 residues. Trimming took 3 bases from V and 9 from J; bases not matched to a gene: 7.

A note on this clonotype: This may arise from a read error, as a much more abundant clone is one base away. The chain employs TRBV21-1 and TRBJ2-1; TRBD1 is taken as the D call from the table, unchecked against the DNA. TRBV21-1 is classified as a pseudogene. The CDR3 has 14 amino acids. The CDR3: CASSKGGDYNEQFF. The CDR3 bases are TGTGCCAGCAGCAAAGGGGGGGACTACAATGAGCAGTTCTTC.

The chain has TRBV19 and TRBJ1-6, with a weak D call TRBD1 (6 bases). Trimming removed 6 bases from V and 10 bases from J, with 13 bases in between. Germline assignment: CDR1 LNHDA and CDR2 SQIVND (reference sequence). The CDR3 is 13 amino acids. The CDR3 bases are TGTGCCAGTAGGACGAGGGGGGAGTCACCCCTCCACTTT. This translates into CASRTRGESPLHF.

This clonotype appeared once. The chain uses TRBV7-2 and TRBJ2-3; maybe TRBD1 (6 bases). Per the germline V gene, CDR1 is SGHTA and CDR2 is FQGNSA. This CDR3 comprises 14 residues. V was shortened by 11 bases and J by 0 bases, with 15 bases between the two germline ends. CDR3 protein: CAAQQGSSTDTQYF. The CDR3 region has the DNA TGTGCCGCCCAACAGGGCTCTAGCACAGATACGCAGTATTTT.

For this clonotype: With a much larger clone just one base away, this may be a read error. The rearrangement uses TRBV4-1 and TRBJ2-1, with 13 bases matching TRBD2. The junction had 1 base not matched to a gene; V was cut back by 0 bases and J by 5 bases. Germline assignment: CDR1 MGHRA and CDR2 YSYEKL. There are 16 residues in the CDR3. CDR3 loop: CASSQEGTSGDNEQFF. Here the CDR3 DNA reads TGCGCCAGCAGCCAAGAGGGGACTAGCGGGGACAATGAGCAGTTCTTC.

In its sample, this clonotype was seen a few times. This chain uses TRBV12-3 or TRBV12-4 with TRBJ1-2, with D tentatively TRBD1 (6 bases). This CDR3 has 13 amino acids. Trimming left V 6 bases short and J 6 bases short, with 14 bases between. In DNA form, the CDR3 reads TGTGCCAGCAGGCAACAGGGAGTTGATGGCTACACCTTC. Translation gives CASRQQGVDGYTF.

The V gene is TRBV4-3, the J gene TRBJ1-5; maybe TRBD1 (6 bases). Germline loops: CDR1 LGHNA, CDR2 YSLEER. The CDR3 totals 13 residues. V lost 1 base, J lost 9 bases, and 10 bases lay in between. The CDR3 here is CASSQGSTGPQHF. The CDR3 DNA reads TGCGCCAGCAGCCAAGGTTCGACAGGGCCCCAGCATTTT.

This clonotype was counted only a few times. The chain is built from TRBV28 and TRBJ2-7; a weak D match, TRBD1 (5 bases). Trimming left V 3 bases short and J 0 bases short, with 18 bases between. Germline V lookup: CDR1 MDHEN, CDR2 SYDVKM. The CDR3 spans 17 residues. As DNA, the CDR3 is TGTGCCAGCAGTTTGGGTGGGGCCCGATCCTTCTCCTACGAGCAGTACTTC. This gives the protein CASSLGGARSFSYEQYF.

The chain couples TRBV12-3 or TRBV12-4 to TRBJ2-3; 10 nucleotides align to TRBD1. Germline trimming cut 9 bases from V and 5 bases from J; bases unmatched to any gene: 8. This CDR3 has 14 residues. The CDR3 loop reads CASSGTGVGDTQYF. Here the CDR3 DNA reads TGTGCCAGTAGCGGGACAGGGGTTGGAGATACGCAGTATTTT.

Written as DNA, the CDR3 is TGTGCCACCAGGAGGGGGCGCGGGGAGACTGAAGCTTTCTTT. Its protein is CATRRGRGETEAFF. The chain employs TRBV15 and TRBJ1-1; 7 nucleotides match TRBD1. V trimming: 6 bases; J trimming: 5 bases; junction bases outside the gene matches: 9. CDR1 is LNHNV, CDR2 YYDKDF, per germline (reference sequence). The CDR3 sequence is 14 residues long. Using reference TRBV15 and TRBJ1-1 for the parts outside the CDR3, the full variable domain is DAMVIQNPRYQVTQFGKPVTLSCSQTLNHNVMYWYQQKSSQAPKLLFHYYDKDFNNEADTPDNFQSRRPNTSFCFLDIRSPGLGDTAMYLCATRRGRGETEAFFGQGTRLTVV.